This T cell receptor (beta chain) was sequenced in a study of PD-1 blockade in mismatch repair-deficient tumors. TCR sequencing covered a few patients who responded to pembrolizumab. V lost 2 bases to trimming and J lost 9 bases, with 5 bases between them. Germline CDR1 reads SNHLY; CDR2 reads FYNNEI. This CDR3 is built from 11 residues. The method was immunoSEQ multiplex PCR; TCRdb's version includes in-frame clones alone and lacks a portion of them. The data contain tens of thousands of clones, approximately 80% of them singletons. The chain has TRBV2 and TRBJ2-1; D is ambiguous. This clonotype originated in an adult with mismatch repair-deficient cancer. This sample comprised peripheral blood, obtained 44 weeks after starting pembrolizumab. CDR3 loop: CASSETREQFF. As DNA, the CDR3 is TGTGCCAGCAGTGAAACGCGTGAGCAGTTCTTC.